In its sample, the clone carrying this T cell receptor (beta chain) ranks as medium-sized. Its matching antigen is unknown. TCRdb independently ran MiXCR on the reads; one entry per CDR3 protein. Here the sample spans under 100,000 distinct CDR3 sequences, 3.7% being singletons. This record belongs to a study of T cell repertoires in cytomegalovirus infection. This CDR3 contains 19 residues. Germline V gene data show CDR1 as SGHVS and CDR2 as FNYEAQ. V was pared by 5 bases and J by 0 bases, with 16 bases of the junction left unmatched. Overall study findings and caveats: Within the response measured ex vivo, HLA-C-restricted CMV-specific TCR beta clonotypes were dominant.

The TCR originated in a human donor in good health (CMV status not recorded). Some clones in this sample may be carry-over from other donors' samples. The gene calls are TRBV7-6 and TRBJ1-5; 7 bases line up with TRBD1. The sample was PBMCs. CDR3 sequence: CASSPLGGQAPYSNQPQHF. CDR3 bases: TGTGCCAGCAGCCCCCTTGGCGGACAGGCCCCTTATAGCAATCAGCCCCAGCATTTT.